This T cell receptor beta chain was sequenced for a study of T cell repertoires in cytomegalovirus infection. Study-wide context: Indications came from public TCR beta signatures; they pointed to CMV infection and to a matching HLA type. Study-wide results and limits: The study identified carriers of CMV plus the relevant HLA from cumulative public TCR beta family frequency. The ex vivo response was dominated by HLA-C-restricted CMV-specific TCR beta clonotypes.

The length of the CDR3 is 16 residues. In germline, CDR1 is SEHNR, CDR2 FQNEAQ (reference sequence). V was clipped by 3 bases and J by 0 bases, with 13 bases between them. This clonotype was picked up many times. Its antigen is currently unknown. Using its own MiXCR run on the reads, TCRdb lists one record per CDR3 protein. The sample has a few hundred thousand distinct CDR3 sequences, more than 15% seen once. The sequence came from a human donor in good health (CMV status not recorded). Some clones in this sample may be carry-over from other donors' samples. Sample: CD8+ T cells from PBMCs. V is TRBV7-9 and J is TRBJ2-3; the D is unclear. The DNA of the CDR3 is TGTGCCAGCAGCTTTGGGTCGACAATTAGCACAGATACGCAGTATTTT. Amino acids: CASSFGSTISTDTQYF.